This T cell receptor beta chain came from a study of T-cell reconstitution after alpha-beta-depleted transplantation in children (TCRdb year 2016). Context from the whole study: The study quantitatively tracked T-cell immune reconstitution after TCRalphabeta/CD19-depleted allogeneic hematopoietic cell transplantation in children using TCR repertoire profiling.

As encoded in the germline V gene, CDR1 is MDHEN while CDR2 is SYDVKM. The CDR3 measures 13 amino acids from cysteine to phenylalanine. The read is trimmed to its CDR3 DNA, 39 bases read in frame from base 1. V has 6 bases trimmed and J has 3 bases trimmed; junction bases matching no gene number 3. The sample holds many counts of this clonotype. It lacks a known antigen. No base-level quality is on record; no much larger clone is a single base apart. The receptor library was made with PCR. The sequencing machine was an Illumina HiSeq 2500. TCR libraries were prepared with molecular barcoding, using unique molecular identifiers to normalize TCRbeta repertoire quantification. TCRdb reprocessed the public reads (quality trimming at Q25 with fastp, clone calling with MiXCR) and kept in-frame beta chains. Rows with one shared CDR3 protein collapse into an entry with the most common genes and DNA. Present in this sample are a few hundred thousand distinct CDR3 sequences, about 9.6% of which were seen just once. The leading ten clones occupy less than 6% of the sample.

The sequence is built from TRBV28 and TRBJ1-1, and TRBD1 matches 8 of the central bases. The specimen was PBMCs from the stem cell graft donor, collected from the stem cell graft. The clonotype was recovered from a human donor who donated a stem cell graft to a child with SCID. The CDR3 loop reads CASRSDRDTEAFF. DNA sequence: TGTGCCAGCAGGTCGGACAGGGACACTGAAGCTTTCTTT.